This T cell receptor beta chain is drawn from a study of T cells expressing NK-cell markers. Study-wide points: Roughly 1.0-7.0% of CD8+ T cells in about 6 donors belonged to dominant NKG2C+ clonotypes.

The CDR3 runs to 16 residues. Germline assignment: CDR1 DFQATT and CDR2 SNEGSKA (reference sequence). Note on this clonotype: What it binds is unknown.

Reanalyzing the 5' RACE reads, TCRdb keeps one entry per CDR3 protein, without DNA. With about 110,000 distinct CDR3 sequences in the sample, the ten largest clones hold around 18%. J is TRBJ2-3 and V is TRBV20-1; checking the TCRdb D call of TRBD2 is not possible without DNA. This receptor was obtained from a woman aged 18-70 years in good health. The source material was blood T cells: a sorted CD56 or NKG2C T cell subset, CD4+ or CD8+ T cells, or bulk PBMC T cells (not recorded which). The CDR3 is CSAPPPLAGHTDTQYF.